This entry is about one T cell receptor (beta chain). The CDR3 consists of 17 residues. Germline-derived CDR1 and CDR2 are SGHRS and YFSETQ. TCRdb re-called the 5' RACE reads and gives one entry per CDR3 protein, without DNA. This sample's clone table lists 500,000 or so distinct CDR3 sequences. This sample is part of a study of T cells expressing NK-cell markers. The overall study: The study drew TCR beta repertoires from sorted CD3+CD56+NKG2C+, CD3+CD56+NKG2C- and CD3+CD56-NKG2C+ T cells.

Sequenced input: blood T cells: a sorted CD56 or NKG2C T cell subset, CD4+ or CD8+ T cells, or bulk PBMC T cells (not recorded which). This receptor was identified in a man aged 18 to 30 in good health. This chain links TRBV5-1 with TRBJ1-1; TCRdb calls TRBD1, which cannot be checked without DNA. The CDR3 spells CASSLAGQGILNTEAFF.